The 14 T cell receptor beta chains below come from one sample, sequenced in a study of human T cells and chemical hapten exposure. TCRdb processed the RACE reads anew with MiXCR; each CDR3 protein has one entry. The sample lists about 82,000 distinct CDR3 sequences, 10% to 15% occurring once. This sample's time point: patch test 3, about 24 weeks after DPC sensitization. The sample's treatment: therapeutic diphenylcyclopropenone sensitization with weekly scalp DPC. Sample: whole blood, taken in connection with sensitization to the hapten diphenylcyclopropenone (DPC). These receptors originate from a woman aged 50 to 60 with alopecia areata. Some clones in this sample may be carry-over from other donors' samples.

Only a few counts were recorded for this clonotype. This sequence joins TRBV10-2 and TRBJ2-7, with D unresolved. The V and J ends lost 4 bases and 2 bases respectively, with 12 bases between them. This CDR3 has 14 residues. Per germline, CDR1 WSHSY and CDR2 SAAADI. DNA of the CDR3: TGCGCCAGCAGTGCTTATGAAGCCCCCTACGAGCAGTACTTC. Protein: CASSAYEAPYEQYF.

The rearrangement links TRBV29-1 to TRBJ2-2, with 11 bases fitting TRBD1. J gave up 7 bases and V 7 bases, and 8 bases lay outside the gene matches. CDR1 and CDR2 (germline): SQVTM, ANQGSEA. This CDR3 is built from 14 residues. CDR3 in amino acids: CSARTGGGGGELFF. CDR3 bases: TGCAGCGCCCGGACAGGGGGCGGTGGCGGGGAGCTGTTTTTT.

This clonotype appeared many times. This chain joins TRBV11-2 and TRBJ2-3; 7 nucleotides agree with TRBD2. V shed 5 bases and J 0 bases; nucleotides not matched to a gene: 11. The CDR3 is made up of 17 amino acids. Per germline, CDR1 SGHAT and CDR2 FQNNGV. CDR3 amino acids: CASSRTGGRMSTDTQYF. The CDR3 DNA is TGTGCCAGCAGCCGGACCGGCGGGAGAATGAGCACAGATACGCAGTATTTT.

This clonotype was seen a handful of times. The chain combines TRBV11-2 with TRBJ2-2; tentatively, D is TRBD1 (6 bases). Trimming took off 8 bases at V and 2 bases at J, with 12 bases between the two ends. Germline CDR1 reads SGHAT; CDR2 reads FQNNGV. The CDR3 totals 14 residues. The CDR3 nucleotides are TGTGCCAGCCAGAGGGGGACAAACACCGGGGAGCTGTTTTTT. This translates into CASQRGTNTGELFF.

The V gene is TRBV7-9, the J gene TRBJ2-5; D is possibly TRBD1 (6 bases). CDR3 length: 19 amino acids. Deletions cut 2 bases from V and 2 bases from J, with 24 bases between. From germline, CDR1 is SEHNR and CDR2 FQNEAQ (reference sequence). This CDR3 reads CASSLWAHRDTGFQETQYF. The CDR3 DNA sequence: TGTGCCAGCAGCTTATGGGCTCACCGGGACACAGGATTTCAAGAGACCCAGTACTTC.

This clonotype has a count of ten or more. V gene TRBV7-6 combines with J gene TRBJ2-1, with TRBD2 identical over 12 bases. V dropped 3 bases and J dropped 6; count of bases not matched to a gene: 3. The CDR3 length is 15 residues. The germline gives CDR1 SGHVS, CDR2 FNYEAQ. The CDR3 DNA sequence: TGTGCCAGCAGCTTTAGACTAGCGGGAGTCAATGAGCAGTTCTTC. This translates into CASSFRLAGVNEQFF.

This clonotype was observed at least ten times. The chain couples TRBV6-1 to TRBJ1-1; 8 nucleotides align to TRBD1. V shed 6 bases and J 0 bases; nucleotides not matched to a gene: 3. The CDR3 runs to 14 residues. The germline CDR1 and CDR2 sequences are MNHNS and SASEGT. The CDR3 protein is CASRDRVMNTEAFF. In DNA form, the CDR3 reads TGTGCCAGCAGGGACAGGGTAATGAACACTGAAGCTTTCTTT.

CDR3 DNA sequence: TGTGCCATCAGTGCGGGCAGGGATACAGAAAAACTGTTTTTT. The encoded protein is CAISAGRDTEKLFF. This chain uses TRBV10-3 with TRBJ1-4, with a possible D match to TRBD1 (5 bases). CDR1 and CDR2 (germline): ENHRY, SYGVKD. V lost 4 bases and J lost 8, with 14 bases in between. CDR3 length: 14 amino acids.

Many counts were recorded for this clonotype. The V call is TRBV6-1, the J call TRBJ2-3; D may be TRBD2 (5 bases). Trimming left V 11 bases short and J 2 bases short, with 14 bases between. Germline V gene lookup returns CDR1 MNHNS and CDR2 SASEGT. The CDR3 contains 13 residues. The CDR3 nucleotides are TGTGCCGTACTAGGAATACTCACAGATACGCAGTATTTT. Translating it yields CAVLGILTDTQYF.

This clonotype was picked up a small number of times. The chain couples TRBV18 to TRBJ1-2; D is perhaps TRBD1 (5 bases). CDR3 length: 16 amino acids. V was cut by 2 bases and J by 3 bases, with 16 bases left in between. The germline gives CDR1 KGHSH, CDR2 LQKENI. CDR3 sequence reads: CASSPIQTEAHYGYTF. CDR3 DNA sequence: TGTGCCAGCTCACCAATTCAGACAGAAGCCCACTATGGCTACACCTTC.

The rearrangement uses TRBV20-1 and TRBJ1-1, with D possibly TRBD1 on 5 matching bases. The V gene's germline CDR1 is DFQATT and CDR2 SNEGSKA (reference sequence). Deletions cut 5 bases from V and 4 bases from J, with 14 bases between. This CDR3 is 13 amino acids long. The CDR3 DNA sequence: TGCAGTGCTCGGCAGGGTTTGGGCACTGAAGCTTTCTTT. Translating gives CSARQGLGTEAFF.

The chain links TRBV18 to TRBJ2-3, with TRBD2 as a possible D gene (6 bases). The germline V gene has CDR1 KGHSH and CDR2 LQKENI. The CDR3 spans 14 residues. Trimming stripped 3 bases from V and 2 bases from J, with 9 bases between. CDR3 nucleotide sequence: TGTGCCAGCTCACCTAGCGGTTACACAGATACGCAGTATTTT. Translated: CASSPSGYTDTQYF.

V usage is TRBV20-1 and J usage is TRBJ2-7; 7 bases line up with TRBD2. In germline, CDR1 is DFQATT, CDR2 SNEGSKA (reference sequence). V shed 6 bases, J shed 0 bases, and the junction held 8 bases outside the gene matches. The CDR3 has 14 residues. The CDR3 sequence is CSATSGKSSYEQYF. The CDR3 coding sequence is TGCAGTGCCACGAGCGGGAAGAGCTCCTACGAGCAGTACTTC.

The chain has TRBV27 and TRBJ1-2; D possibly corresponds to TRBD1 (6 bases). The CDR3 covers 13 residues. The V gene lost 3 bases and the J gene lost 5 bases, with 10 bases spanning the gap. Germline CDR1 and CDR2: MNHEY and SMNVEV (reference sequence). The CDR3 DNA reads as TGTGCCAGCAGTTTGTCAGGGGAGTATGGCTACACCTTC. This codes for CASSLSGEYGYTF.